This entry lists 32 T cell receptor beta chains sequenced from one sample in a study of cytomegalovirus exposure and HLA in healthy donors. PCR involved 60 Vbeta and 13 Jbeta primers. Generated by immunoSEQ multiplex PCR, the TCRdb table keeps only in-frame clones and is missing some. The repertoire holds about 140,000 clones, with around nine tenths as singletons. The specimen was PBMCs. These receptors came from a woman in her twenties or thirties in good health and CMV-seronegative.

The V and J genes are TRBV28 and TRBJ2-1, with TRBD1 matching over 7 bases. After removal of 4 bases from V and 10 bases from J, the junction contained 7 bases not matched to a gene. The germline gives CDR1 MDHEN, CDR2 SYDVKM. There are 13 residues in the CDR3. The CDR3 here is CASSSDRVREQFF. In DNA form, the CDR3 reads TGTGCCAGCAGTTCTGACAGGGTTCGCGAGCAGTTCTTC.

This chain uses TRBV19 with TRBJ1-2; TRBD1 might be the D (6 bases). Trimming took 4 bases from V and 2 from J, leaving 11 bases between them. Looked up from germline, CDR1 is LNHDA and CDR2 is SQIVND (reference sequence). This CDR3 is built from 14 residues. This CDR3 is CASSKMDRNYGYTF. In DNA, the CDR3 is TGTGCCAGTAGTAAAATGGACAGAAACTATGGCTACACCTTC.

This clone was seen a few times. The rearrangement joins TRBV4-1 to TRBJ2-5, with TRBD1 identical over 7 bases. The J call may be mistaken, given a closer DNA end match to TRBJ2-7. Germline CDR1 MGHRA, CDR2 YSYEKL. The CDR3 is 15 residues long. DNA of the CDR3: TGCGCCAGCAGCCAAGCCATGGACAGGCGCTACGAGCAGTACTTC. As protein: CASSQAMDRRYEQYF.

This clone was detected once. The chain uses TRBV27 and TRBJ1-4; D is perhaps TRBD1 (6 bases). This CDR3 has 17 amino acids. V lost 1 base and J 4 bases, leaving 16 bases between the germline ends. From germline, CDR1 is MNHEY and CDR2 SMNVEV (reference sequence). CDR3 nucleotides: TGTGCCAGCAGTTTATTTGCAACAGGGAGCCTTAATGAAAAACTGTTTTTT. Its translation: CASSLFATGSLNEKLFF.

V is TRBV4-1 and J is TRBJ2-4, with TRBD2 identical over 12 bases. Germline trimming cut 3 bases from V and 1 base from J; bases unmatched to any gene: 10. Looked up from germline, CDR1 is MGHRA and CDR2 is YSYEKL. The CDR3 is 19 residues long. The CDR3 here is CASSHGLAGTIGAKNIQYF. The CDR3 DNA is TGCGCCAGCAGCCATGGACTAGCGGGGACTATTGGTGCCAAAAACATTCAGTACTTC.

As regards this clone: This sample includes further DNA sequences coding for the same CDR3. The CDR3 region is CASSSTGDLMNTEAFF. The CDR3 DNA follows: TGTGCCAGCAGCTCTACAGGTGATTTGATGAACACTGAAGCTTTCTTT. The chain joins TRBV5-6 to TRBJ1-1; TRBD1 might be the D (5 bases). Per the germline V gene, CDR1 is SGHDT and CDR2 is YYEEEE. Trimming cost V 3 bases and J 0 bases, with 15 bases left between them. The CDR3 has 16 residues. The whole variable domain, filled in from reference TRBV5-6 and TRBJ1-1, reads DAGVTQSPTHLIKTRGQQVTLRCSPKSGHDTVSWYQQALGQGPQFIFQYYEEEERQRGNFPDRFSGHQFPNYSSELNVNALLLGDSALYLCASSSTGDLMNTEAFFGQGTRLTVV.

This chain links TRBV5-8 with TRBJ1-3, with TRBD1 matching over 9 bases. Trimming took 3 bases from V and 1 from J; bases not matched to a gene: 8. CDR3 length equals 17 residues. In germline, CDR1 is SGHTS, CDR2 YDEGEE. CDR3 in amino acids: CASSSARDRVSGNTIYF. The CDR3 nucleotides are TGTGCCAGCAGCTCCGCCCGGGACAGGGTATCTGGAAACACCATATATTTT.

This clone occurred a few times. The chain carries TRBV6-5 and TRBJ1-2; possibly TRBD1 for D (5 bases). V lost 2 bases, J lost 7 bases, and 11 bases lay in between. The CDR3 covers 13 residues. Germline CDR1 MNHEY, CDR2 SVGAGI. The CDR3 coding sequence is TGTGCCAGCAGTTACAGCAGGGCCGCTGGCTACACCTTC. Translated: CASSYSRAAGYTF.

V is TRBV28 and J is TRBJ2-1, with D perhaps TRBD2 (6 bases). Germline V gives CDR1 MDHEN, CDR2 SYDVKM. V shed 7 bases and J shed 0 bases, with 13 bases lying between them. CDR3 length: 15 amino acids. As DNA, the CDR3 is TGTGCCAGCAACATATACGGGAGCTCCTACAATGAGCAGTTCTTC. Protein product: CASNIYGSSYNEQFF.

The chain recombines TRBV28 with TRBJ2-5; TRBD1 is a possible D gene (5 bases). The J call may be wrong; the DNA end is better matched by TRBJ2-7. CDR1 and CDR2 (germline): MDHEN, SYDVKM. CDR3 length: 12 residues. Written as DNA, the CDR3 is TGTGCCAGCAGTTTAAAGGGGCGCGAGCAGTACTTC. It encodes CASSLKGREQYF.

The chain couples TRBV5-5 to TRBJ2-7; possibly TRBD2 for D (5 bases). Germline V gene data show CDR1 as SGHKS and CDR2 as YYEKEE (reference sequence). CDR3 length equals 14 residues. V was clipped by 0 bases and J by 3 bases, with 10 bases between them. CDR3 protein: CASSLGSGHYEQYF. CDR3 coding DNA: TGTGCCAGCAGCTTGGGCAGCGGCCACTACGAGCAGTACTTC.

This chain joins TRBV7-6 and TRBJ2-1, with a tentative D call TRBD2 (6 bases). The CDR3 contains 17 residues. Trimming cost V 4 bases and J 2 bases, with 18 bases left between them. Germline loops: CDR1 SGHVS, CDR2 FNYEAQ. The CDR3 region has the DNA TGTGCCAGCAGCTCCCCGGCGGGACTGGGGGCCTACAATGAGCAGTTCTTC. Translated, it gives CASSSPAGLGAYNEQFF. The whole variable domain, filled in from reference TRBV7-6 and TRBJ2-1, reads GAGVSQSPRYKVTKRGQDVALRCDPISGHVSLYWYRQALGQGPEFLTYFNYEAQQDKSGLPNDRFSAERPEGSISTLTIQRTEQRDSAMYRCASSSPAGLGAYNEQFFGPGTRLTVL.

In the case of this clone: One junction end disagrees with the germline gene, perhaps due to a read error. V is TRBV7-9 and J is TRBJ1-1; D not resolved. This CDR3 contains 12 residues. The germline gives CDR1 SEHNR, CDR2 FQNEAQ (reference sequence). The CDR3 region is CSSSLGGRQAFF. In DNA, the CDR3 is TGTTCCAGCAGCTTAGGAGGTAGACAAGCTTTCTTT.

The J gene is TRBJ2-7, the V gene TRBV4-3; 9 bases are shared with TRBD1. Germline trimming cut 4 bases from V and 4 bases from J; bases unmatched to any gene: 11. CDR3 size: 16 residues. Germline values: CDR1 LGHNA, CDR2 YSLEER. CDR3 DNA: TGCGCCAGCAGCCGAGGGACAGGGAACTCTCCTTACGAGCAGTACTTC. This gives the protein CASSRGTGNSPYEQYF.

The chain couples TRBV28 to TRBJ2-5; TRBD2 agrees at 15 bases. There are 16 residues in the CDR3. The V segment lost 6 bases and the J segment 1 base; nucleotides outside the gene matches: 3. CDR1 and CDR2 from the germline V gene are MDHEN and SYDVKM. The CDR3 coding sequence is TGTGCCAGCAGGGGGACTAGCGGGAGGAGCCAAGAGACCCAGTACTTC. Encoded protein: CASRGTSGRSQETQYF.

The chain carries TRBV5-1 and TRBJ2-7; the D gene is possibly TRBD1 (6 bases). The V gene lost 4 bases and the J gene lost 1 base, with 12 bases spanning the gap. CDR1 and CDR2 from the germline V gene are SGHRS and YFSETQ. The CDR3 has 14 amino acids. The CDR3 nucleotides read TGCGCCAGCAGCCAACAAGGACAGTCCTACGAGCAGTACTTC. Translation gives CASSQQGQSYEQYF.

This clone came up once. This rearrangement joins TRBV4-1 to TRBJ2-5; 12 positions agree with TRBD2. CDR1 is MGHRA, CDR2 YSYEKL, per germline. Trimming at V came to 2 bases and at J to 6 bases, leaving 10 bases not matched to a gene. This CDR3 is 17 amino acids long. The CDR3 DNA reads TGCGCCAGCAGCCAACCTTGGACTAGCGGGATTAGGAAGACCCAGTACTTC. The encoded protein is CASSQPWTSGIRKTQYF.

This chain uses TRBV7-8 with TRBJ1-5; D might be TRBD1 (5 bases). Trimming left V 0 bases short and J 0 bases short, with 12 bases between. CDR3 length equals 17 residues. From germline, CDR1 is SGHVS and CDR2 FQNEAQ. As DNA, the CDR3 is TGTGCCAGCAGCTTAGCGCGCCCAGGGAATAGCAATCAGCCCCAGCATTTT. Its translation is CASSLARPGNSNQPQHF.

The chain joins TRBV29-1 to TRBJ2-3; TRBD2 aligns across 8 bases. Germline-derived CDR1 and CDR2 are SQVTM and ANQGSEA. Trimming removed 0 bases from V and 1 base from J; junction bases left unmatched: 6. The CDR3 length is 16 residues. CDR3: CSVEDREGWGTDTQYF. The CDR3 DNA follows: TGCAGCGTTGAAGATCGGGAGGGGTGGGGCACAGATACGCAGTATTTT.

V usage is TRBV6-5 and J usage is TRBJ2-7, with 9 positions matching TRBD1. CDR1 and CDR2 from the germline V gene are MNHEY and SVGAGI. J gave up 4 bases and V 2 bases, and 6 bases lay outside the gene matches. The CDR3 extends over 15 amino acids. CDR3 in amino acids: CASSYAWTGVYEQYF. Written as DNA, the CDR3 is TGTGCCAGCAGTTACGCGTGGACAGGGGTTTACGAGCAGTACTTC.

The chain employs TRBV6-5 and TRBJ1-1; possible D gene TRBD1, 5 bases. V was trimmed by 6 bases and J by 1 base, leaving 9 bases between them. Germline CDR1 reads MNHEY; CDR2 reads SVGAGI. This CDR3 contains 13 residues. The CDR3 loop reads CASSYTGNTEAFF. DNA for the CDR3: TGTGCCAGCAGCTATACAGGGAACACTGAAGCTTTCTTT.

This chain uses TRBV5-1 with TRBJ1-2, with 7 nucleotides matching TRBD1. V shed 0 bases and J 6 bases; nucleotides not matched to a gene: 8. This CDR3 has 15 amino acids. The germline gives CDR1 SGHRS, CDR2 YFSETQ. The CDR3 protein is CASSLVGPQGNGYTF. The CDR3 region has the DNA TGCGCCAGCAGCTTGGTAGGGCCACAGGGGAATGGCTACACCTTC.

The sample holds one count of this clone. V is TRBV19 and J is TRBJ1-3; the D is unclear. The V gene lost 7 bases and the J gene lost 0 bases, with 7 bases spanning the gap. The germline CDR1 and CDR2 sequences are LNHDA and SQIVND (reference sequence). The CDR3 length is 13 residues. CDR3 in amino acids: CASTRSSGNTIYF. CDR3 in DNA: TGTGCCAGTACTAGAAGCTCTGGAAACACCATATATTTT.

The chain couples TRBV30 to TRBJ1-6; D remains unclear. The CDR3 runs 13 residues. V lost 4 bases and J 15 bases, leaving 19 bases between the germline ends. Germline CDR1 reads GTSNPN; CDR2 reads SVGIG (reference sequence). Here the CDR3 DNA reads TGTGCCTGGAATCCAAGGTGGCGGGAACGCCTCCACTTT. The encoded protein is CAWNPRWRERLHF.

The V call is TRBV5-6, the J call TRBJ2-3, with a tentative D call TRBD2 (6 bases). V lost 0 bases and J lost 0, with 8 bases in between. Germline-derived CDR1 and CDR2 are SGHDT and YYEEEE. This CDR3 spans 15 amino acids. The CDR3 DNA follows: TGTGCCAGCAGCTTGGGGGCGGGGAGCACAGATACGCAGTATTTT. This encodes CASSLGAGSTDTQYF.

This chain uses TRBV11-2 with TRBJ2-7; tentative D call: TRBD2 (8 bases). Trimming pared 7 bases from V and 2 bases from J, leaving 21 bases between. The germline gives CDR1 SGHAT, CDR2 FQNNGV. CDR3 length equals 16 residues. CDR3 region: CASIQGGGGGPYEQYF. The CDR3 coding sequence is TGTGCCAGCATCCAGGGAGGGGGCGGGGGGCCCTACGAGCAGTACTTC. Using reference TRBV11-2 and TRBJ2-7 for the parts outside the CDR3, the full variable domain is EAGVAQSPRYKIIEKRQSVAFWCNPISGHATLYWYQQILGQGPKLLIQFQNNGVVDDSQLPKDRFSAERLKGVDSTLKIQPAKLEDSAVYLCASIQGGGGGPYEQYFGPGTRLTVT.

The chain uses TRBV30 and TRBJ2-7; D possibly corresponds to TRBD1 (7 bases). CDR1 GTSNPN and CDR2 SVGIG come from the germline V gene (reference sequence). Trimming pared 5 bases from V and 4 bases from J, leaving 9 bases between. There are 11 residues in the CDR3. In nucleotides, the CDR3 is TGTGCCTGGGCAGGGGGGTACGAGCAGTACTTC. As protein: CAWAGGYEQYF.

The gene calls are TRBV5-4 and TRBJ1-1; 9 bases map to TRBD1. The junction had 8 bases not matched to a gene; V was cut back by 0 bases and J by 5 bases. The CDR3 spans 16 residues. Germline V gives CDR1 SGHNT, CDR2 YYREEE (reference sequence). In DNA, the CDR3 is TGTGCCAGCAGCTTGGGGGGACAGGGTATGAGTACTGAAGCTTTCTTT. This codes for CASSLGGQGMSTEAFF.

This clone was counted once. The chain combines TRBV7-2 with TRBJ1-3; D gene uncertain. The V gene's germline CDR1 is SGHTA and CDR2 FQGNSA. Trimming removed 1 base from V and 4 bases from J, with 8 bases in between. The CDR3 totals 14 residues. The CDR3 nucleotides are TGTGCCAGCAGCTTAGTAGGACTGGGAAACACCATATATTTT. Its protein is CASSLVGLGNTIYF. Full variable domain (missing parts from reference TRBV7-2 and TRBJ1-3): GAGVSQSPSNKVTEKGKDVELRCDPISGHTALYWYRQSLGQGLEFLIYFQGNSAPDKSGLPSDRFSAERTGGSVSTLTIQRTQQEDSAVYLCASSLVGLGNTIYFGEGSWLTVV.

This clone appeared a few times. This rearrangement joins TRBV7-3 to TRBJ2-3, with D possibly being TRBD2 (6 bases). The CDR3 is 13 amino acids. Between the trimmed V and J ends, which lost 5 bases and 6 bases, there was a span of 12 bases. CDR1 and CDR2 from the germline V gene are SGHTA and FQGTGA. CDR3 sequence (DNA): TGTGCCAGCAGCCTGACTAGGTCCGATACGCAGTATTTT. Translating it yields CASSLTRSDTQYF.

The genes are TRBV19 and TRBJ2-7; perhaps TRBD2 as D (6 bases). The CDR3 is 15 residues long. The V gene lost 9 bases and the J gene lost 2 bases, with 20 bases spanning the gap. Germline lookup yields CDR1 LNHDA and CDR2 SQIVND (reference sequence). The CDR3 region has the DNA TGTGCCAGCCAGAGGAGGGTGGGCGATCCCTACGAGCAGTACTTC. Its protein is CASQRRVGDPYEQYF.

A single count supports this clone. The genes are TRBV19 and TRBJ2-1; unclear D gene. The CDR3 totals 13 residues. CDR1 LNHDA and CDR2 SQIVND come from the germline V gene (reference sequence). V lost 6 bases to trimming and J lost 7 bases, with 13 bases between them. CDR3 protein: CASSPNHGNEQFF. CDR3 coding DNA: TGTGCCAGTAGCCCCAACCACGGGAATGAGCAGTTCTTC.